This TCR beta chain was captured in a study of identifying expanded T cells in peripheral blood. Findings and limits, study-wide: Technical replicates showed roughly 1.2 changed clones; around two weeks roughly 15; four weeks 19. Variance in clone template counts between approximately 2-week samples significantly increased with total template count across all healthy donors.

Profiling relied on immunoSEQ multiplex PCR, and the TCRdb table lists in-frame clones only, not all of them. The top ten hold roughly a sixth of the sample, which has about 97,000 clones, around 88% seen once. In this sample, this clone turned up a few times. The antigen is unknown. Germline V gene lookup returns CDR1 MDHEN and CDR2 SYDVKM. The V end was cut by 4 bases, the J end by 3 bases, with 13 bases between. This CDR3 is built from 15 residues. Collection occurred without any documented infections or immune events in donors. The sample was blood. The J gene is TRBJ1-5, the V gene TRBV28; no definite D call. The sequence was obtained from a person aged 18-70 years in good health. The CDR3 protein is CASSSKAGNNQPQHF. The CDR3 region has the DNA TGTGCCAGCAGTTCAAAAGCTGGAAACAATCAGCCCCAGCATTTT. Drawing the rest from reference TRBV28 and TRBJ1-5, the complete variable domain is DVKVTQSSRYLVKRTGEKVFLECVQDMDHENMFWYRQDPGLGLRLIYFSYDVKMKEKGDIPEGYSVSREKKERFSLILESASTNQTSMYLCASSSKAGNNQPQHFGDGTRLSIL.